Listed below are T cell receptor beta chains from one sample, sequenced in a study of control samples from healthy donors and cancer patients. Measured with immunoSEQ multiplex PCR; TCRdb has only the in-frame clones, and not every one. Of about 110,000 clones listed, about 89% are singletons. The sequenced sample consisted of blood. Source of these receptors: a woman in her forties or fifties in good health. The CDR3 runs from the conserved cysteine through the conserved F or W. A D gene is named only where the DNA matches it firmly. Clone size is not always given. Where it is, it says once, few, many or a class for expanded clones.

j_call v_call clone_size d_call cdr3_aa cdr3_nt
TRBJ1-1 TRBV18 . TRBD1 CASSPPQGAATEAFF TGTGCCAGCTCACCACCACAGGGGGCGGCCACTGAAGCTTTCTTT
TRBJ1-1 TRBV6-2/TRBV6-3 . TRBD1 CASSWWGQAREAFF TGTGCCAGCAGTTGGTGGGGACAGGCTCGTGAAGCTTTCTTT
TRBJ2-3 TRBV20-1 . . CSAYSTDTQYF TGCAGTGCCTATAGCACAGATACGCAGTATTTT
TRBJ1-2 TRBV12-3/TRBV12-4 . . CASRFSTGNGYTF TGTGCCAGCAGATTCTCGACAGGTAATGGCTACACCTTC
TRBJ1-5 TRBV7-3 few . CASIPSYSNQPQHF TGTGCCAGCATCCCTTCGTATAGCAATCAGCCCCAGCATTTT
TRBJ2-3 TRBV19 . . CASSIRGDLYTDTQYF TGTGCCAGTAGTATTCGGGGCGATCTTTACACAGATACGCAGTATTTT
TRBJ2-1 TRBV21-1 . . CASSTPGVPEYNEQFF TGTGCCAGCAGCACGCCGGGAGTGCCGGAATACAATGAGCAGTTCTTC
TRBJ1-6 TRBV21-1 . . CASSKVGQGVGHF TGTGCCAGCAGCAAAGTAGGACAAGGGGTGGGCCACTTT
TRBJ2-1 TRBV6-2/TRBV6-3 . TRBD2 CASSYQVAGSYNEQFF TGTGCCAGCAGTTACCAAGTAGCGGGCTCCTACAATGAGCAGTTCTTC
TRBJ1-1 TRBV5-1 . . CASSLWGPMNTEAFF TGCGCCAGCAGCTTATGGGGGCCGATGAACACTGAAGCTTTCTTT
TRBJ1-2 TRBV12-3/TRBV12-4 once . CASSLQENYGYTF TGTGCCAGCAGTCTACAGGAGAACTATGGCTACACCTTC
TRBJ1-5 TRBV19 once . CASSIFGSNQPQHF TGTGCCAGTAGTATTTTCGGGAGCAATCAGCCCCAGCATTTT
TRBJ1-2 TRBV28 . . CASSSRQYGYTF TGTGCCAGCAGTTCGAGACAGTATGGCTACACCTTC
TRBJ2-6 TRBV10-3 many TRBD1 CAISEPNRGRSGANVLTF TGTGCCATCAGTGAGCCAAACAGGGGGAGGTCTGGGGCCAACGTCCTGACTTTC
TRBJ2-7 TRBV10-3 . . CAISETQNYEQYF TGTGCCATCAGTGAAACACAGAACTACGAGCAGTACTTC
TRBJ2-4 TRBV14 . TRBD1 CASSPLDRVMNIQYF TGTGCCAGCAGCCCACTGGACAGGGTAATGAACATTCAGTACTTC
TRBJ1-3 TRBV30 . . CAWSVLFSGNTIYF TGTGCCTGGAGTGTACTTTTCTCTGGAAACACCATATATTTT
TRBJ2-2 TRBV30 . TRBD1 CAWGGQPGELFF TGTGCCTGGGGGGGACAGCCCGGGGAGCTGTTTTTT
TRBJ2-3 TRBV9 . . CASSVEGGALPDTQYF TGTGCCAGCAGCGTAGAGGGCGGGGCCCTTCCAGATACGCAGTATTTT
TRBJ2-4 TRBV5-4 . . CASSYGQVAKNIQYF TGTGCCAGCAGCTATGGCCAAGTAGCCAAAAACATTCAGTACTTC
TRBJ2-5 TRBV4-1 . TRBD2 CASSQVEAGGGNQETQYF TGCGCCAGCAGCCAAGTGGAGGCGGGAGGTGGAAACCAAGAGACCCAGTACTTC
TRBJ2-1 TRBV12-3/TRBV12-4 few . CASSPGPNEQFF TGTGCCAGCAGTCCCGGACCCAATGAGCAGTTCTTC
TRBJ1-1 TRBV7-3 . . CASRQGLNTEAFF TGTGCCAGCAGGCAGGGCTTGAACACTGAAGCTTTCTTT
TRBJ2-1 TRBV5-4 . TRBD2 CASAVSSGGYNEQFF TGTGCCAGCGCGGTATCTAGCGGGGGATACAATGAGCAGTTCTTC
TRBJ2-3 TRBV6-2/TRBV6-3 . . CASSYWAVPSTDTQYF TGTGCCAGCAGTTACTGGGCGGTCCCCTCCACAGATACGCAGTATTTT
TRBJ1-2 TRBV19 . TRBD1 CASKLTGTGNGYTF TGTGCCAGTAAACTAACCGGGACAGGGAATGGCTACACCTTC
TRBJ2-7 TRBV27 . TRBD1 CASSLGQGTYEQYF TGTGCCAGCAGTTTGGGACAGGGGACCTACGAGCAGTACTTC
TRBJ2-5 TRBV6-2/TRBV6-3 . . CASSLQVGETQYF TGTGCCAGCAGTTTACAGGTCGGCGAGACCCAGTACTTC
TRBJ2-3 TRBV24-1 . TRBD1 CATSARDSPNTQYF TGTGCCACCAGTGCTCGGGACAGCCCAAATACGCAGTATTTT
TRBJ2-7 TRBV15 . . CATRSFGGYEQYF TGTGCCACCAGGAGCTTCGGGGGATACGAGCAGTACTTC
TRBJ1-5 TRBV2 . . CASSVWLGNQPQHF TGTGCCAGCAGTGTGTGGCTGGGTAATCAGCCCCAGCATTTT
TRBJ2-7 TRBV10-3 . . CAISESEASEQYF TGTGCCATCAGTGAGTCGGAAGCATCCGAGCAGTACTTC
TRBJ1-3 TRBV30 . . CACWGPNSGNTIYF TGTGCCTGTTGGGGACCGAACTCTGGAAACACCATATATTTT
TRBJ1-2 TRBV5-1 . TRBD1 CASSEDRGEIYGYTF TGCGCCAGCAGCGAAGACAGGGGGGAGATTTATGGCTACACCTTC
TRBJ2-5 TRBV3-1/TRBV3-2 . TRBD2 CASSQGSGLGQETQYF TGTGCCAGCAGCCAAGGTAGCGGGTTGGGACAAGAGACCCAGTACTTC
TRBJ2-2 TRBV3-1/TRBV3-2 . . CASSRDLRELFF TGTGCCAGCAGCCGGGACTTGAGGGAGCTGTTTTTT
TRBJ1-6 TRBV5-4 . . CASSLVMASRGPLHF TGTGCCAGCAGCTTGGTTATGGCCTCCCGGGGGCCCCTCCACTTT
TRBJ2-7 TRBV4-2 . . CASSPLGAYEQYF TGTGCCAGCAGCCCACTTGGAGCTTACGAGCAGTACTTC
TRBJ2-2 TRBV6-4 . . CASSPQDIDTGELFF TGTGCCAGTAGCCCTCAGGACATCGACACCGGGGAGCTGTTTTTT
TRBJ2-1 TRBV14 . TRBD2 CASSQTSGYNEQFF TGTGCCAGCAGCCAGACTAGCGGATACAATGAGCAGTTCTTC
TRBJ1-2 TRBV14 . . CASSQGRGPIYGYTF TGTGCCAGCAGCCAAGGTCGGGGCCCAATCTATGGCTACACCTTC
TRBJ1-2 TRBV5-5 . TRBD1 CASSLEGFGTGGNGYTF TGTGCCAGCAGCTTGGAGGGATTTGGGACAGGGGGTAATGGCTACACCTTC
TRBJ1-6 TRBV2 . TRBD1 CASRREGQGARSPLHF TGTGCCAGCAGACGGGAGGGACAGGGGGCCCGATCACCCCTCCACTTT
TRBJ1-4 TRBV6-1 . . CASSEAQAATNEKLFF TGTGCCAGCAGTGAAGCGCAGGCAGCCACTAATGAAAAACTGTTTTTT
TRBJ1-2 TRBV29-1 . TRBD1 CSVDQLRQGATGYTF TGCAGCGTTGATCAGTTGCGACAGGGGGCAACTGGCTACACCTTC
TRBJ2-1 TRBV9 . TRBD1 CASSVDGQGYNEQFF TGTGCCAGCAGCGTAGACGGACAGGGGTACAATGAGCAGTTCTTC
TRBJ1-6 TRBV5-1 . TRBD1 CASSTRDSSYNSPLHF TGCGCCAGCAGCACAAGGGACAGCTCCTATAATTCACCCCTCCACTTT
TRBJ2-2 TRBV28 . . CASRTNTGATGELFF TGTGCCAGCAGGACAAATACGGGGGCGACCGGGGAGCTGTTTTTT
TRBJ1-5 TRBV6-2/TRBV6-3 . . CASSYIGNQPQHF TGTGCCAGCAGTTACATAGGCAATCAGCCCCAGCATTTT
TRBJ1-2 TRBV7-2 once TRBD1 CASSSQGAMGYTF TGTGCCAGCAGCTCCCAGGGGGCTATGGGCTACACCTTC
TRBJ2-3 TRBV7-2 few . CASSLATGLVTDTQYF TGTGCCAGCAGCTTAGCCACGGGGTTAGTCACAGATACGCAGTATTTT
TRBJ2-3 TRBV5-1 . . CASSLEERTKGNTQYF TGCGCCAGCAGCTTGGAGGAGCGGACGAAGGGGAATACGCAGTATTTT